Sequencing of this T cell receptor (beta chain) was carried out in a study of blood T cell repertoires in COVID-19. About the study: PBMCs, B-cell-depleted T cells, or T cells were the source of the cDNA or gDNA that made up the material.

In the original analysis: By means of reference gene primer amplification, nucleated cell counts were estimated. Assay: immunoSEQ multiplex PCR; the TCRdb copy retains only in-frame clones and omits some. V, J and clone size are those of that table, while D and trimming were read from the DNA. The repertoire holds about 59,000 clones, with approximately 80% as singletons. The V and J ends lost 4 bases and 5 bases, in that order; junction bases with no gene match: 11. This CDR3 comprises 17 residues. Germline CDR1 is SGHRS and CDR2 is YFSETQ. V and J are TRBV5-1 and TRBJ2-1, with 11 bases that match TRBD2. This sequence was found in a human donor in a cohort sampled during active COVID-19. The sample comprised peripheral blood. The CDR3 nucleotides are TGCGCCAGCAGCACGTACAGTAGCGGGAGGGATGACAATGAGCAGTTCTTC. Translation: CASSTYSSGRDDNEQFF.